The rows below give T cell receptor beta chains drawn from one sample of a study of radiation and T cells in renal cell carcinoma. Sequenced by immunoSEQ multiplex PCR; TCRdb stores in-frame clones only, minus some. This sample carries some 150,000 clones, approximately 86% of them seen once, and the ten largest clones take 15% to 20%. The source material was blood, sampled from a patient whose treatment included radiotherapy and nephrectomy. These receptors originate from a woman aged 45-59 years with renal cell carcinoma. Both conserved end residues are part of each CDR3. A D gene is named only where the DNA matches it firmly. Clone sizes are given selectively: once, few, many, or a class where the clone is expanded.

TRBJ1-3 TRBV19 . . CASGLSASGGNTIYF TGTGCCAGTGGGTTGTCGGCATCCGGTGGAAACACCATATATTTT
TRBJ1-1 TRBV7-2 TRBD1 . CASSSGTAPGNTEAFF TGTGCCAGCAGCTCCGGGACAGCACCTGGGAACACTGAAGCTTTCTTT
TRBJ1-5 TRBV30 . . CAWGMRWDQPQHF TGTGCCTGGGGAATGAGGTGGGATCAGCCCCAGCATTTT
TRBJ1-3 TRBV7-6 . . CASSFLSGDRSNTIYF TGTGCCAGCAGCTTCCTCTCAGGGGATCGATCAAACACCATATATTTT
TRBJ1-2 TRBV5-1 TRBD1 . CASSASGGQNPGYTF TGCGCCAGCAGCGCCTCAGGGGGCCAGAACCCTGGCTACACCTTC
TRBJ1-3 TRBV6-5 . . CASSYWGAGNTIYF TGTGCCAGCAGTTACTGGGGGGCTGGAAACACCATATATTTT
TRBJ2-3 TRBV11-3 TRBD1 . CASAIGGTGGSDTQYF TGTGCCAGCGCGATAGGGGGGACAGGGGGCTCAGATACGCAGTATTTT
TRBJ1-2 TRBV19 . once CASSDTDYGYTF TGTGCCAGTAGTGACACCGACTATGGCTACACCTTC
TRBJ1-5 TRBV5-1 TRBD1 few CASSPDRGRGQPQHF TGCGCCAGCAGCCCGGACAGGGGGAGAGGTCAGCCCCAGCATTTT
TRBJ1-6 TRBV30 . once CAWSMTSANSPLHF TGTGCCTGGAGTATGACATCAGCAAATTCACCCCTCCACTTT
TRBJ2-3 TRBV19 TRBD1 . CASSRLRTGVITDTQYF TGTGCCAGTAGTAGACTGAGGACAGGGGTTATCACAGATACGCAGTATTTT
TRBJ2-1 TRBV7-2 TRBD2 . CASSPGLAETDEQFF TGTGCCAGCAGCCCTGGACTAGCGGAGACGGATGAGCAGTTCTTC
TRBJ2-1 TRBV6-5 . . CASSYSPIHNEQFF TGTGCCAGCAGTTACTCACCTATTCACAATGAGCAGTTCTTC
TRBJ2-1 TRBV6-4 TRBD2 . CASSQLGGTSGKYIEQFF TGTGCCAGCAGCCAACTCGGAGGGACTAGCGGGAAATATATTGAGCAGTTCTTC
TRBJ2-3 TRBV5-1 TRBD2 . CASSAGLAGGGRTDTQYF TGCGCCAGCAGCGCGGGACTAGCGGGAGGAGGTCGGACAGATACGCAGTATTTT
TRBJ1-3 TRBV6-6 . once CASSYGQGPGNTIYF TGTGCCAGCAGTTACGGGCAGGGGCCTGGAAACACCATATATTTT
TRBJ2-5 TRBV29-1 . . CSSRAETAFSETQYF TGCAGCTCTCGGGCCGAGACAGCTTTTTCGGAGACCCAGTACTTC
TRBJ1-2 TRBV2 . once CASSVGIYGYTF TGTGCCAGCAGTGTTGGGATCTATGGCTACACCTTC
TRBJ2-6 TRBV4-2 TRBD1 once CASSQDRISGANVLTF TGTGCCAGCAGCCAGGACAGGATCTCTGGGGCCAACGTCCTGACTTTC
TRBJ2-2 TRBV10-3 TRBD1 . CAIRGQGISNTGELFF TGTGCCATCAGGGGACAGGGGATCTCGAACACCGGGGAGCTGTTTTTT
TRBJ1-5 TRBV7-9 . . CASSSGGNQPQHF TGTGCCAGCAGCTCTGGAGGCAATCAGCCCCAGCATTTT
TRBJ2-7 TRBV5-4 TRBD1 . CASSSGTGGGEQYF TGTGCCAGCAGTTCCGGGACAGGGGGCGGGGAGCAGTACTTC
TRBJ1-2 TRBV4-3 . . CASSQDIGYGYTF TGCGCCAGCAGCCAAGATATAGGCTATGGCTACACCTTC
TRBJ2-7 TRBV7-9 . . CASTSAYEQYF TGTGCCAGCACCTCGGCCTACGAGCAGTACTTC
TRBJ2-3 TRBV5-1 TRBD2 . CASSSGLAEPSTDTQYF TGCGCCAGCAGCTCGGGACTAGCGGAACCTAGCACAGATACGCAGTATTTT
TRBJ2-7 TRBV6-5 . . CASKGAGSYEQYF TGTGCCAGCAAGGGGGCGGGGTCCTACGAGCAGTACTTC
TRBJ2-5 TRBV5-1 TRBD2 . CASSRTSGTGETQYF TGCGCCAGCAGCCGGACTAGCGGGACAGGAGAGACCCAGTACTTC
TRBJ2-7 TRBV27 TRBD2 . CASSLLAGGSEQYF TGTGCCAGCAGTTTACTAGCGGGAGGGAGTGAGCAGTACTTC
TRBJ2-7 TRBV28 TRBD1 . CASSKTGQLYEQYF TGTGCCAGCAGTAAAACGGGACAGCTCTACGAGCAGTACTTC
TRBJ1-5 TRBV30 . . CAWSRQFGYQPQHF TGTGCCTGGAGTCGGCAGTTCGGTTATCAGCCCCAGCATTTT
TRBJ1-5 TRBV2 TRBD1 few CASTMEGGAQPQHF TGTGCCAGCACCATGGAAGGGGGCGCTCAGCCCCAGCATTTT
TRBJ1-5 TRBV19 . . CASRKRGGNQPQHF TGTGCCAGTAGGAAAAGGGGGGGCAATCAGCCCCAGCATTTT
TRBJ1-4 TRBV2 . . CASSEGGGSEKLFF TGTGCCAGCAGTGAAGGGGGGGGCTCTGAAAAACTGTTTTTT
TRBJ1-1 TRBV29-1 . . CSVGIRGDTEAFF TGCAGCGTTGGAATCCGGGGTGATACTGAAGCTTTCTTT
TRBJ2-7 TRBV7-2 TRBD2 . CASSLTPSGRLYEQYF TGTGCCAGCAGCTTAACCCCTAGCGGGAGGTTGTACGAGCAGTACTTC
TRBJ1-1 TRBV28 . . CASSEGLYTEAFF TGTGCCAGCAGCGAGGGGCTCTACACTGAAGCTTTCTTT
TRBJ1-2 TRBV28 TRBD1 . CASTLRGQGYGYTF TGTGCCAGCACCCTCAGGGGACAGGGCTATGGCTACACCTTC